This T cell receptor beta chain was sequenced during a study of T cells after yellow fever vaccination. This clonotype has at least ten counts. What it recognizes is unknown. TCRdb re-derived calls from the 5' RACE reads in MiXCR, one entry per CDR3 protein. The profile shows hundreds of thousands of distinct CDR3 sequences, about 6% of them singletons. Points from the study as a whole: Post-booster samples contained most primary-vaccination clones (approximately 96% CD4, about 85% CD8). CD4 and CD8 compartments shared a small share of clonotypes. Abundant bulk-population clonotypes could contaminate the FACS-sorted repertoires. Peaking faster, on day 5 versus 15, the secondary response was nonetheless weaker.

The germline V and J ends were trimmed by 9 bases and 4 bases, with 9 bases remaining between them. The CDR3 consists of 11 residues. This chain connects TRBV12-3 or TRBV12-4 to TRBJ1-1; tentative D call: TRBD1 (6 bases). The sequencing used PBMCs, collected 5 days after the yellow fever booster vaccination. The receptor's source is a man younger than 45 who received the YFV17D yellow fever vaccine. This CDR3 is CASRTVTEAFF. The CDR3 coding sequence is TGTGCCAGTAGGACAGTCACTGAAGCTTTCTTT.